This record looks at one TCR beta chain sequence and its context. Its specific antigen is unknown. Per-nucleotide qualities are absent, and no much larger clonotype sits a single base away. The sample comes from a study of blood T cells in healthy people across ages (dated by TCRdb to between 2014 and 2016). Regarding the study in general: Template switching captured roughly one uniquely barcoded TCR beta cDNA molecule per two T cells in model experiments. Age-related changes in TCR beta repertoire diversity were measured in the study by deep sequencing normalized with unique cDNA molecular identifiers. Donors were grouped into four age groups: young (average about 15 years), middle-aged (39), aged (about 60) and long-lived (just over 80). To avoid experimental bias, donors of different ages were randomly spread across the sequencing lanes. The study analyzed two additional independent replicas of 1 million unique cDNA reads from the same blood draw for two donors, one aged 18 to 30 and one aged 80 or older.

Results the study describes overall, beyond this receptor: A strong correlation was found between observed TCR beta diversity and the percentage of naive T cells measured by flow cytometry. Donor CMV infection status was unknown, potentially confounding age-related changes in expanded clonotypes. The long-lived group showed more naive CD4+ T cells, fewer expanded clones and increased TCR diversity than the aged group, suggesting age selection. Estimates of total diversity based on one million sequenced T cells were regarded as lower bounds and as underestimates. As age increased, observed TCR beta diversity per million T cells dropped in a roughly linear way, and a significant reduction was already evident by age around 41. Conclusive comparison of naive and antigen-experienced compartments was prevented by the profiling of bulk unsorted PBMCs.

Libraries were made using 5' RACE. Sequenced on an Illumina HiSeq 2500. The second PCR ran for about 7 to 11 cycles and used a J-beta primer mix along with a sample-barcoded 5' primer. Each TCR beta cDNA molecule received a unique molecular identifier from a template-switch 5' adaptor carrying 12 random nucleotides. Each sample yielded at least 2.5 million CDR3-containing paired-end reads. The Mint cDNA synthesis kit, primed by a TRBC-specific oligonucleotide, was used to synthesize first-strand cDNA from all RNA. All cDNA was treated with uracil-DNA glycosylase and then went through a first 18-cycle PCR with the universal primers M1SS and BC2_uni_R. The published analysis was carried out like this. Normalization of each sample was performed by random selection of 1 million high-quality reads, each carrying a distinct molecular identifier. Reads with shared molecular identifiers were discarded instead of being binned into consensus sequences. MiTCR, run with a Q25 quality threshold and the strictest error-elimination algorithm, handled CDR3 identification, clonotype clustering and error correction. A nonparametric unseen species model with Euler transformation was used to estimate lower-bound total TCR beta diversity. TCRdb reran the public reads through fastp at Q25 and MiXCR, keeping productive beta chains. Each CDR3 protein gets just one entry, which takes the most common genes and DNA from the rows behind it. The V and J calls shown here were made by TCRdb, not taken from the authors' results. Within this sample are roughly 790,000 distinct CDR3 sequences, with roughly 44% of them counted one time only. 20% to 25% of the sample is taken by the ten largest.

Donors were 39 systemically healthy Caucasian individuals from Russia aged 6 to 90 years. Approximately 9.3 milliliters of peripheral blood were drawn from each donor into EDTA-treated Vacutainer tubes. Ficoll-Paque density-gradient centrifugation was used to isolate PBMCs, with at least 6.5 million per sample. Trizol reagent was used to extract total RNA from PBMCs, with at least 5.5 micrograms per sample. The percentages of naive CD45RAhigh/CD27high T cells were determined by flow cytometry on a PBMC aliquot from every donor. Here V drops 9 bases and J drops 4 bases, and the junction holds 4 bases not matched to any gene. Its CDR3 holds 12 amino acids, cysteine through phenylalanine. CDR3 DNA only is kept here, 36 bases in frame from base 1. Sequences SGHTA (CDR1) and FQGNSA (CDR2) are obtained from the germline V gene.

The V gene is TRBV7-2 and the J gene is TRBJ1-2, with TRBD1 identical over 8 junction bases. This TCR was recovered from an older woman in good health. Specimen: blood. The CDR3 has the sequence CARRTGSYGYTF. The DNA sequence follows: TGTGCCAGGAGGACAGGGAGCTATGGCTACACCTTC.